This T cell receptor (beta chain) was obtained from a study of long-term antiretroviral therapy in people with HIV. General observations from the study: Diversity increased after ART yet remained lower than in transplant donor controls. The study found narrower CDR3 length ranges in HIV repertoires than in controls.

It was version v3.0 of the immunoSEQ assay that was run at survey level. Measured with immunoSEQ multiplex PCR; TCRdb has only the in-frame clones, and not every one. Seen here are roughly 28,000 clones, over 85% observed once, and the top ten hold about 3.9%. Treatment for every participant with HIV took place in the United States. The CDR3 contains 12 residues. V shed 5 bases and J shed 0 bases, with 5 bases lying between them. Germline CDR1 SEHNR, CDR2 FQNEAQ (reference sequence). This clone occurred a few times. Its target is unknown. The chain carries TRBV7-9 and TRBJ2-7, with unresolved D. The source material was unsorted PBMCs, sampled 1.8 years after starting antiretroviral therapy. The receptor was isolated from a woman aged 18-35 years with HIV. The CDR3 here is CASSATSYEQYF. CDR3 nucleotides: TGTGCCAGCAGCGCGACCTCCTACGAGCAGTACTTC.